A selection of T cell receptor beta chains follows, all from one sample in a study of OX40 agonist ivuxolimab in advanced cancers. TCRdb keeps only in-frame clones here, not all; method: immunoSEQ multiplex PCR. The sample holds around 65,000 clones, roughly 87% seen once. The sequenced sample was CD4+ or CD8+ T cells sorted from blood, obtained in a trial of the OX40 agonist ivuxolimab. These receptors were taken from an adult with an advanced solid tumor such as melanoma, head and neck, liver or kidney cancer. Each CDR3 is given with its conserved first and last residue. The D gene is left open where the match is weak. Some rows have no size entry. The others give once, few or many, or a class for an expanded clone.

CDR3: CASSLGKGTTPYEQYF
DNA: TGTGCCAGCAGCTTAGGGAAGGGGACCACCCCCTACGAGCAGTACTTC
J: TRBJ2-7
V: TRBV11-1
size: .
D: .

CDR3: CASRPPTGDNEQFF
DNA: TGTGCCAGCAGACCTCCGACAGGGGACAATGAGCAGTTCTTC
J: TRBJ2-1
V: TRBV28
size: .
D: TRBD1

CDR3: CASSIDSGTALSTNEKLFF
DNA: TGTGCCAGTAGTATAGATAGCGGGACAGCTCTTTCAACTAATGAAAAACTGTTTTTT
J: TRBJ1-4
V: TRBV19
size: .
D: TRBD1

CDR3: CASSSQGGMMRKLFF
DNA: TGTGCCAGTAGTTCACAGGGGGGGATGATGAGGAAACTGTTTTTT
J: TRBJ1-4
V: TRBV19
size: .
D: TRBD1

CDR3: CASGLGAGGWNEQFF
DNA: TGTGCTAGTGGTCTGGGAGCGGGGGGATGGAATGAGCAGTTCTTC
J: TRBJ2-1
V: TRBV12-5
size: .
D: TRBD2

CDR3: CASSSDVAGGQPQHF
DNA: TGTGCCAGCAGCTCAGACGTGGCAGGGGGTCAGCCCCAGCATTTT
J: TRBJ1-5
V: TRBV7-2
size: .
D: TRBD1

CDR3: CASGSADNSGNTIYF
DNA: TGCGCCAGCGGTTCTGCAGATAACTCTGGAAACACCATATATTTT
J: TRBJ1-3
V: TRBV10-1
size: few
D: .

CDR3: CASSYSMLGSYEQYF
DNA: TGTGCCAGCAGTTACTCGATGCTGGGCTCCTACGAGCAGTACTTC
J: TRBJ2-7
V: TRBV6-5
size: .
D: .

CDR3: CASSLDGQAPNEKLFF
DNA: TGTGCCAGCAGCTTGGACGGACAGGCTCCCAATGAAAAACTGTTTTTT
J: TRBJ1-4
V: TRBV5-6
size: .
D: TRBD1

CDR3: CASSPQRGPSLAKNIQYF
DNA: TGTGCCAGCTCACCGCAGCGGGGGCCTTCTTTAGCCAAAAACATTCAGTACTTC
J: TRBJ2-4
V: TRBV18
size: .
D: TRBD2

CDR3: CASSLYDTRLTDTQYF
DNA: TGCGCCAGCAGCTTGTATGACACGCGGCTCACAGATACGCAGTATTTT
J: TRBJ2-3
V: TRBV5-1
size: once
D: .

CDR3: CASSEAAGLQGGQPQHF
DNA: TGTGCCAGCAGTGAAGCAGCCGGGTTACAGGGAGGACAGCCCCAGCATTTT
J: TRBJ1-5
V: TRBV6-1
size: .
D: .

CDR3: CASSLGGRSQEKLFF
DNA: TGTGCCAGCAGCTTAGGGGGACGGAGCCAGGAAAAACTGTTTTTT
J: TRBJ1-4
V: TRBV7-2
size: .
D: .

CDR3: CASKGQMGYEQYF
DNA: TGTGCCAGCAAGGGACAGATGGGCTACGAGCAGTACTTC
J: TRBJ2-7
V: TRBV13
size: .
D: TRBD1

CDR3: CASSLYAGEGETQYF
DNA: TGTGCCAGCAGCTTATATGCGGGGGAGGGAGAGACCCAGTACTTC
J: TRBJ2-5
V: TRBV11-3
size: .
D: TRBD2

CDR3: CASSLGGKGLAGPEQYF
DNA: TGTGCCAGCAGCTTGGGGGGGAAAGGTCTAGCGGGACCCGAGCAGTACTTC
J: TRBJ2-7
V: TRBV5-4
size: once
D: TRBD2

CDR3: CASSSLEGTDTQYF
DNA: TGTGCCAGCAGCTCCCTCGAGGGCACAGATACGCAGTATTTT
J: TRBJ2-3
V: TRBV7-2
size: .
D: .

CDR3: CASSEVVPMRSSYNSPLHF
DNA: TGTGCCAGCAGTGAAGTGGTCCCGATGAGAAGCTCCTATAATTCACCCCTCCACTTT
J: TRBJ1-6
V: TRBV2
size: .
D: .

CDR3: CASRATGTGELFF
DNA: TGTGCCAGCAGAGCGACAGGCACCGGGGAGCTGTTTTTT
J: TRBJ2-2
V: TRBV7-8
size: .
D: .

CDR3: CASIPQRDRVQETQYF
DNA: TGTGCCAGCATTCCGCAGAGGGACCGGGTACAAGAGACCCAGTACTTC
J: TRBJ2-5
V: TRBV21-1
size: once
D: .

CDR3: CASTLGRSEETQYF
DNA: TGTGCCAGCACCCTCGGTCGGAGCGAAGAGACCCAGTACTTC
J: TRBJ2-5
V: TRBV7-6
size: .
D: .

CDR3: CASSLGGYGYTF
DNA: TGTGCCAGCAGCTTAGGGGGATATGGCTACACCTTC
J: TRBJ1-2
V: TRBV11-2
size: few
D: .

CDR3: CACGGQRNSYEQYF
DNA: TGTGCCTGTGGTGGACAGAGAAACTCCTACGAGCAGTACTTC
J: TRBJ2-7
V: TRBV30
size: .
D: .

CDR3: CSALGETQYF
DNA: TGCAGTGCTTTAGGAGAGACCCAGTACTTC
J: TRBJ2-5
V: TRBV20-1
size: few
D: .

CDR3: CASITRGALNTGELFF
DNA: TGTGCCAGTATCACCCGGGGGGCCTTGAACACCGGGGAGCTGTTTTTT
J: TRBJ2-2
V: TRBV19
size: .
D: .

CDR3: CASSLSGGGPSPLHF
DNA: TGTGCCAGCAGTTTATCGGGCGGGGGGCCATCACCCCTCCACTTT
J: TRBJ1-6
V: TRBV27
size: .
D: .

CDR3: CASSPTGTTGELFF
DNA: TGTGCCAGCAGTCCCACAGGGACCACCGGGGAGCTGTTTTTT
J: TRBJ2-2
V: TRBV7-9
size: .
D: .

CDR3: CAWSVGRINQPQHF
DNA: TGTGCCTGGAGTGTGGGGCGGATAAATCAGCCCCAGCATTTT
J: TRBJ1-5
V: TRBV30
size: .
D: .

CDR3: CASSTWGDEQYF
DNA: TGTGCCAGTAGTACCTGGGGGGACGAGCAGTACTTC
J: TRBJ2-7
V: TRBV19
size: .
D: .

CDR3: CASSFGNEQFF
DNA: TGTGCCAGCAGCTTTGGCAATGAGCAGTTCTTC
J: TRBJ2-1
V: TRBV7-9
size: once
D: .

CDR3: CASSSGLGRTDTQYF
DNA: TGTGCCAGTAGTAGCGGACTGGGACGCACAGATACGCAGTATTTT
J: TRBJ2-3
V: TRBV19
size: once
D: .

CDR3: CASSYRGPTLNTEAFF
DNA: TGTGCCAGCAGTTACCGGGGACCTACACTGAACACTGAAGCTTTCTTT
J: TRBJ1-1
V: TRBV5-6
size: .
D: .

CDR3: CASSETGLNTGELFF
DNA: TGTGCCAGCAGCGAGACAGGCCTGAACACCGGGGAGCTGTTTTTT
J: TRBJ2-2
V: TRBV9
size: few
D: .

CDR3: CASSGSRGAEETQYF
DNA: TGTGCCAGCAGTGGGTCGCGGGGGGCGGAAGAGACCCAGTACTTC
J: TRBJ2-5
V: TRBV6-1
size: .
D: TRBD2

CDR3: CASSTTGTGGRETQYF
DNA: TGTGCCAGCAGTACCACTGGGACAGGGGGGAGGGAGACCCAGTACTTC
J: TRBJ2-5
V: TRBV5-6
size: .
D: TRBD1

CDR3: CASGRAMNYGYTF
DNA: TGTGCCAGCGGACGGGCAATGAACTATGGCTACACCTTC
J: TRBJ1-2
V: TRBV27
size: .
D: .

CDR3: CASSKLDIFSGNTIYF
DNA: TGTGCCAGCTCAAAATTGGACATTTTCTCTGGAAACACCATATATTTT
J: TRBJ1-3
V: TRBV18
size: .
D: .

CDR3: CASSPRWGDQPQHF
DNA: TGTGCCAGCAGTCCCAGGTGGGGCGATCAGCCCCAGCATTTT
J: TRBJ1-5
V: TRBV2
size: .
D: .

CDR3: CASRRRSGQGAYEQYF
DNA: TGTGCCAGCAGGAGGAGGTCGGGACAGGGGGCCTACGAGCAGTACTTC
J: TRBJ2-7
V: TRBV11-1
size: .
D: TRBD1

CDR3: CASSAHLRTGGNTF
DNA: TGTGCCAGTAGTGCCCACCTGCGGACAGGGGGTAACACCTTC
J: TRBJ1-2
V: TRBV19
size: .
D: TRBD1

CDR3: CASSLGYRGTYEQYF
DNA: TGTGCCAGCAGCCTTGGCTATCGGGGTACCTACGAGCAGTACTTC
J: TRBJ2-7
V: TRBV11-2
size: .
D: .

CDR3: CASSSEAGGQETQYF
DNA: TGTGCCAGCAGTTCTGAAGCAGGGGGCCAAGAGACCCAGTACTTC
J: TRBJ2-5
V: TRBV27
size: .
D: TRBD1

CDR3: CASSLAGDYGYTF
DNA: TGTGCCAGCAGCTTGGCAGGGGACTATGGCTACACCTTC
J: TRBJ1-2
V: TRBV5-4
size: once
D: .

CDR3: CASSSPQQGVTDTQYF
DNA: TGTGCCAGCAGCTCTCCTCAACAGGGGGTCACAGATACGCAGTATTTT
J: TRBJ2-3
V: TRBV5-4
size: .
D: TRBD1